These 16 T cell receptor beta chains share one sample of origin, sequenced in a study of yellow fever vaccine responses in identical twins. MiXCR, run by TCRdb on the RT-PCR reads, gives a single entry per CDR3 protein. This sample has some 10,000 distinct CDR3 sequences, with under 85% found just once. The sequences come from T cells from blood (PBMCs), unsorted or a sorted subset (not recorded which), collected before or after yellow fever vaccination (not recorded which). The receptors come from a woman aged 18-35 years who received the yellow fever vaccine.

The chain recombines TRBV10-3 with TRBJ2-1; 7 bases line up with TRBD2. Losses at the gene ends were 10 bases for V and 3 bases for J; bases not matched to a gene: 12. Germline CDR1 reads ENHRY; CDR2 reads SYGVKD. The CDR3 is 15 amino acids. CDR3 nucleotides: TGTGCCACCCGAGAACCGCCTAGCGGCTACAATGAGCAGTTCTTC. As protein: CATREPPSGYNEQFF.

The chain recombines TRBV4-1 with TRBJ1-1; 9 bases match TRBD1. The CDR3 runs to 17 residues. Per germline, CDR1 MGHRA and CDR2 YSYEKL. Trimming at V came to 1 base and at J to 1 base, leaving 7 bases not matched to a gene. CDR3 DNA: TGCGCCAGCAGCCAAGTGGGGACAGGGCCCCAGAACACTGAAGCTTTCTTT. Amino acid sequence: CASSQVGTGPQNTEAFF.

CDR3 region: CASSPSGTEAFF. The CDR3 DNA reads as TGTGCCAGCAGCCCATCGGGCACTGAAGCTTTCTTT. This chain uses TRBV11-1 with TRBJ1-1; the D is unclear. Germline V gene lookup returns CDR1 SGHAT and CDR2 FQDESV (reference sequence). Trimming took 5 bases from V and 4 from J, leaving 8 bases between them. The CDR3 totals 12 residues.

V usage is TRBV29-1 and J usage is TRBJ2-7; TRBD1 aligns across 7 bases. Germline loops: CDR1 SQVTM, CDR2 ANQGSEA. The length of the CDR3 is 12 residues. Losses at the gene ends were 6 bases for V and 2 bases for J; bases not matched to a gene: 4. The CDR3 sequence is CSVKTGTYEQYV. The CDR3 DNA sequence: TGCAGCGTAAAGACAGGGACCTACGAGCAGTACGTC.

As DNA, the CDR3 is TGTGCCAGCAGCCTTCTGGACAGGGGTCCCCCAGATACGCAGTATTTT. It yields the protein CASSLLDRGPPDTQYF. The chain links TRBV6-1 to TRBJ2-3; 9 bases map to TRBD1. In germline, CDR1 is MNHNS, CDR2 SASEGT. V was clipped by 6 bases and J by 4 bases; unmatched bases: 11. The CDR3 consists of 16 residues.

This sequence joins TRBV11-3 and TRBJ2-7; tentatively, D is TRBD1 (6 bases). CDR1 is SGHNT, CDR2 YENEEA, per germline. Between the trimmed V and J ends, which lost 5 bases and 2 bases, there was a span of 16 bases. This CDR3 has 15 amino acids. DNA for the CDR3: TGTGCCAGCAGCCCTCCCGGGGACATACCCTACGAGCAGTACTTC. Translation: CASSPPGDIPYEQYF.

V and J are TRBV11-1 and TRBJ2-5; D gene uncertain. The V end lost 0 bases, the J end lost 0 bases, and 5 bases lay between the germline ends. CDR1 and CDR2 (germline): SGHAT, FQDESV (reference sequence). This CDR3 region has 14 residues. The CDR3: CASSLAINQETQYF. As DNA, the CDR3 is TGTGCCAGCAGCTTAGCGATAAACCAAGAGACCCAGTACTTC.

The CDR3 is CASSDDGGASDTQYF. The CDR3 coding sequence is TGTGCCAGCAGTGACGACGGGGGGGCCTCAGATACGCAGTATTTT. The chain combines TRBV6-4 with TRBJ2-3, with 8 bases that match TRBD2. CDR1 and CDR2 (germline): MRHNA, SNTAGT. With V trimmed by 2 bases and J by 4 bases, 5 bases remained unmatched. This CDR3 has 15 amino acids.

Here the CDR3 reads CASAGDANTGELFF. CDR3 nucleotides: TGTGCCAGCGCTGGAGACGCGAACACCGGGGAGCTGTTTTTT. The gene calls are TRBV7-9 and TRBJ2-2, with unresolved D. Germline assignment: CDR1 SEHNR and CDR2 FQNEAQ (reference sequence). The ends were cut back, 8 bases at V and 0 bases at J, with 10 bases in the middle. The CDR3 consists of 14 residues.

V and J are TRBV11-1 and TRBJ2-1; D remains ambiguous. Per the germline V gene, CDR1 is SGHAT and CDR2 is FQDESV (reference sequence). The CDR3 is 14 residues long. Trimming removed 0 bases at V and 0 bases at J, with 3 bases between. CDR3 bases: TGTGCCAGCAGCTTAGCGACCTCCTACAATGAGCAGTTCTTC. Its translation is CASSLATSYNEQFF.

This chain links TRBV5-2 with TRBJ2-3. TRBV5-2 is reported as a pseudogene. CDR3 length: 14 amino acids. This CDR3 is CASKVWTSTDTQYF. The CDR3 DNA is TGTGCCAGCAAGGTGTGGACTAGCACAGATACGCAGTATTTT.

The gene calls are TRBV23-1 and TRBJ1-2; D gene unclear. TRBV23-1 is known as an ORF, though its function is uncertain. The CDR3 contains 15 residues. The ends were cut back, 4 bases at V and 1 base at J, with 13 bases in the middle. The CDR3 sequence: CASSLWKSVNYGYTF. In DNA form, the CDR3 reads TGCGCCAGCAGTCTGTGGAAATCGGTTAACTATGGCTACACCTTC.

The rearrangement joins TRBV2 to TRBJ2-1; 9 nucleotides align to TRBD2. The CDR3 spans 16 residues. J gave up 3 bases and V 2 bases, and 5 bases lay outside the gene matches. Looked up from germline, CDR1 is SNHLY and CDR2 is FYNNEI. In nucleotides, the CDR3 is TGTGCCAGCAGTGAATTCGGGCGGGAGGGCTACAATGAGCAGTTCTTC. Its protein is CASSEFGREGYNEQFF.

The chain joins TRBV7-6 to TRBJ2-3; the match to TRBD2 covers 9 bases. The CDR3 consists of 14 residues. Unmatched junction bases numbered 13, after V lost 10 bases and J lost 8 bases. Germline V gene data show CDR1 as SGHVS and CDR2 as FNYEAQ. The CDR3 loop reads CAILATAGGRTQYF. In DNA, the CDR3 is TGTGCCATCCTCGCAACGGCGGGAGGGCGTACGCAGTATTTT.

This rearrangement joins TRBV29-1 to TRBJ1-2; D remains unclear. The CDR3 is 13 amino acids. The V end lost 0 bases, the J end lost 3 bases, and 8 bases lay between the germline ends. The germline CDR1 and CDR2 sequences are SQVTM and ANQGSEA. The CDR3 nucleotides are TGCAGCGTTGAAGATCCCGATTACTATGGCTACACCTTC. Its protein is CSVEDPDYYGYTF.

This rearrangement joins TRBV4-1 to TRBJ1-5; D is possibly TRBD1 (6 bases). The CDR3 contains 14 residues. CDR1 MGHRA and CDR2 YSYEKL come from the germline V gene. Trimming took off 0 bases at V and 8 bases at J, with 11 bases between the two ends. This chain's CDR3 is CASSQDQGLEPQHF. The DNA of the CDR3 is TGCGCCAGCAGCCAAGATCAGGGGCTGGAGCCCCAGCATTTT.